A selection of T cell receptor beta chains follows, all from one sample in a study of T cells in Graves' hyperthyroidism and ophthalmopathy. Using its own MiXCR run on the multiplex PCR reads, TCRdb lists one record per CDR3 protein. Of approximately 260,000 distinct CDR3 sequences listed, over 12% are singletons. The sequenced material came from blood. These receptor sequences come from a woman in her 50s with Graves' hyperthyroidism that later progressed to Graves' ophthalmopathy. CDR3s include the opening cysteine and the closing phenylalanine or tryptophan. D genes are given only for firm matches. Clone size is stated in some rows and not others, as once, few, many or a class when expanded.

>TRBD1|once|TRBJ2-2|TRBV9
CASSDPRDRNTGELFF
TGTGCCAGCAGCGACCCTCGGGACAGAAACACCGGGGAGCTGTTTTTT
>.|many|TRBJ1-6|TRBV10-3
CAISESTPQGNSPLHF
TGTGCCATCAGTGAGTCGACCCCTCAAGGGAATTCACCCCTCCACTTT
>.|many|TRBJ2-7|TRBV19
CASTARDGSYEQYF
TGTGCCAGTACCGCCAGGGACGGCTCCTACGAGCAGTACTTC
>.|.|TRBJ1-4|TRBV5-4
CASSQQSATNEKLFF
TGTGCCAGCAGCCAACAGTCTGCAACTAATGAAAAACTGTTTTTT
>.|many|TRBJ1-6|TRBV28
CASSQTSNSPLHF
TGTGCCAGCAGTCAAACTTCAAATTCACCCCTCCACTTT
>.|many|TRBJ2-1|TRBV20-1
CSARYWGQEYNEQFF
TGCAGTGCTCGGTATTGGGGACAAGAATACAATGAGCAGTTCTTC
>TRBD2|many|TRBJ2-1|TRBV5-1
CASSLGRLAGVNEQFF
TGCGCCAGCAGCTTGGGACGGCTAGCGGGAGTCAATGAGCAGTTCTTC
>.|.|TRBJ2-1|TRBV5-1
CASSLVAGENEQFF
TGCGCCAGCAGCTTGGTGGCAGGGGAGAATGAGCAGTTCTTC
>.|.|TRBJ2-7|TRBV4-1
CASRDRAGSSYGQYF
TGCGCCAGCAGAGATCGAGCGGGTAGCTCCTACGGGCAGTACTTC
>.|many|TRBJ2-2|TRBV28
CASSLTGTGELFF
TGTGCCAGCAGTTTAACCGGCACCGGGGAGCTGTTTTTT
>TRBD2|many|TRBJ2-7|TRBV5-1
CASSPRLAGGSYEQYF
TGCGCCAGCAGTCCTAGACTAGCGGGAGGGAGCTACGAGCAGTACTTC
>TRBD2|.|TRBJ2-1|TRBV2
CANSPPGTSGIYNEQFF
TGTGCCAACAGTCCTCCCGGGACTAGCGGGATATACAATGAGCAGTTCTTC
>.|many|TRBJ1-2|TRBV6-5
CASRGERGYGYTF
TGTGCCAGCAGGGGAGAAAGAGGCTATGGCTACACCTTC
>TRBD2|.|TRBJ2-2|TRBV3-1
CASSQERTSGELFF
TGTGCCAGCAGCCAAGAAAGGACTAGCGGGGAGCTGTTTTTT
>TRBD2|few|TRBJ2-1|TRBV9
CASSTNPGLAGGEQFF
TGTGCCAGCAGCACAAACCCCGGACTAGCGGGAGGTGAGCAGTTCTTC
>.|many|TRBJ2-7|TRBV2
CASSELDGNEQYF
TGTGCCAGCAGTGAGCTGGACGGCAACGAGCAGTACTTC
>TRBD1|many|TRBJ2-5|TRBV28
CASSPTGTGGRETQYF
TGTGCCAGCAGTCCCACCGGGACAGGGGGCAGAGAGACCCAGTACTTC
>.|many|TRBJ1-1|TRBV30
CAWTPPGNTEAFF
TGTGCCTGGACCCCCCCCGGGAACACTGAAGCTTTCTTT
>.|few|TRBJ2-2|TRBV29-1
CSVDQGLNTGELFF
TGCAGCGTTGATCAGGGGTTAAACACCGGGGAGCTGTTTTTT
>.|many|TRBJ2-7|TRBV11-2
CASSQLKGKTIYEQYF
TGTGCCAGCAGCCAACTTAAAGGAAAAACCATCTACGAGCAGTACTTC
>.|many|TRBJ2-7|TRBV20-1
CSASPSSHEQYF
TGCAGTGCTAGTCCCTCCTCCCACGAGCAGTACTTC
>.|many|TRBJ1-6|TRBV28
CASTGAGNNSPLHF
TGTGCCAGCACTGGGGCCGGGAATAATTCACCCCTCCACTTT
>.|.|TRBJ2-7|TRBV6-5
CASSCRTLDYEQYF
TGTGCCAGCAGTTGCAGGACCCTAGACTACGAGCAGTACTTC
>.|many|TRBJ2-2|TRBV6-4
CASSDIGTGELFF
TGTGCCAGCAGTGACATCGGCACCGGGGAGCTGTTTTTT
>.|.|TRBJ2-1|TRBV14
CASSQDAGNPEFF
TGTGCCAGCAGCCAAGATGCGGGCAACCCGGAGTTCTTC
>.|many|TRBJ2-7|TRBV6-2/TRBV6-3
CASSSVYEQYF
TGTGCCAGCAGTAGTGTCTACGAGCAGTACTTC